These 32 T cell receptor beta chains came from one sample sequenced in a study of cytomegalovirus exposure and HLA in healthy donors. The study ran its PCR with 60 Vbeta and 13 Jbeta primers. Measured with immunoSEQ multiplex PCR; TCRdb has only the in-frame clones, and not every one. The profile shows about 140,000 clones, around 79% of them singletons. Sequences were obtained from PBMCs. These receptors were obtained from a female donor in good health and CMV-seronegative.

The J gene is TRBJ2-5, the V gene TRBV7-2; 9 nucleotides match TRBD1. Trimming removed 6 bases from V and 7 bases from J; junction bases left unmatched: 15. This CDR3 is 16 amino acids long. The V gene's germline CDR1 is SGHTA and CDR2 FQGNSA. CDR3 nucleotide sequence: TGTGCCAGCAGAGATCCGGGACAGGGACTCATTGCGACCCAGTACTTC. Translation: CASRDPGQGLIATQYF.

V and J are TRBV15 and TRBJ2-7; 10 bases fit TRBD1. J gave up 4 bases and V 0 bases, and 9 bases lay outside the gene matches. This CDR3 has 17 residues. CDR1 and CDR2 (germline): LNHNV, YYDKDF (reference sequence). CDR3 region: CATSREGRTGGAYEQYF. CDR3 nucleotides: TGTGCCACCAGCAGAGAGGGCAGGACAGGGGGAGCGTACGAGCAGTACTTC.

This chain connects TRBV19 to TRBJ2-2; D unclear. Germline V gives CDR1 LNHDA, CDR2 SQIVND (reference sequence). Trimming cost V 6 bases and J 1 base, with 6 bases left between them. This CDR3 comprises 13 residues. CDR3 residues: CASRSENTGELFF. CDR3 bases: TGTGCCAGTAGGAGCGAGAACACCGGGGAGCTGTTTTTT. Full variable domain (missing parts from reference TRBV19 and TRBJ2-2): DGGITQSPKYLFRKEGQNVTLSCEQNLNHDAMYWYRQDPGQGLRLIYYSQIVNDFQKGDIAEGYSVSREKKESFPLTVTSAQKNPTAFYLCASRSENTGELFFGEGSRLTVL.

This clone was seen only once. The gene calls are TRBV28 and TRBJ1-1, with 8 bases matching TRBD1. CDR1 and CDR2 (germline): MDHEN, SYDVKM. The CDR3 consists of 14 residues. Trimming at V came to 6 bases and at J to 6 bases, leaving 9 bases not matched to a gene. The CDR3: CASRRQGAVAEAFF. The DNA of the CDR3 is TGTGCCAGCAGGAGGCAGGGGGCGGTCGCTGAAGCTTTCTTT.

The chain has TRBV7-9 and TRBJ2-5; 7 bases are a match to TRBD1. Looked up from germline, CDR1 is SEHNR and CDR2 is FQNEAQ (reference sequence). The V and J ends lost 5 bases and 1 base, in that order; junction bases with no gene match: 4. The CDR3 runs to 14 residues. The CDR3: CASSTGTAQETQYF. The CDR3 DNA sequence: TGTGCCAGCAGCACCGGGACAGCCCAAGAGACCCAGTACTTC.

V is TRBV27 and J is TRBJ2-3; D gene unclear. V was clipped by 1 base and J by 5 bases, with 7 bases between them. Per the germline V gene, CDR1 is MNHEY and CDR2 is SMNVEV (reference sequence). This CDR3 contains 13 residues. The CDR3 protein is CASSLFVRDTQYF. The CDR3 DNA reads as TGTGCCAGCAGTTTATTCGTCCGAGATACGCAGTATTTT.

The chain is built from TRBV10-3 and TRBJ2-2, with 8 bases that match TRBD1. V was pared by 10 bases and J by 4 bases, with 8 bases of the junction left unmatched. This CDR3 spans 14 amino acids. Germline loops: CDR1 ENHRY, CDR2 SYGVKD. CDR3 nucleotides: TGTGCCACCCTGACAGGGGCACCCACCGGGGAGCTGTTTTTT. Translation gives CATLTGAPTGELFF.

This clone was found a few times. This chain connects TRBV5-1 to TRBJ1-1, with TRBD1 identical over 7 bases. The length of the CDR3 is 14 residues. The ends lost 3 bases at V and 1 base at J; junction bases unmatched: 3. Germline CDR1 SGHRS, CDR2 YFSETQ. This CDR3 reads CASSSTGANTEAFF. The CDR3, as DNA: TGCGCCAGCAGCTCCACAGGGGCGAACACTGAAGCTTTCTTT.

This sequence joins TRBV4-3 and TRBJ2-1, with 7 nucleotides matching TRBD2. Germline values: CDR1 LGHNA, CDR2 YSLEER. V shed 1 base and J 3 bases; nucleotides not matched to a gene: 3. The CDR3 length is 15 residues. The chain's CDR3 is CASSQARDYYNEQFF. DNA of the CDR3: TGCGCCAGCAGCCAAGCCCGGGACTACTACAATGAGCAGTTCTTC.

The chain is built from TRBV7-3 and TRBJ1-2, with D possibly matching TRBD1 (6 bases). V was trimmed by 5 bases and J by 8 bases, leaving 18 bases between them. CDR3 length equals 14 residues. Germline lookup yields CDR1 SGHTA and CDR2 FQGTGA. The CDR3 reads CASSVGDGGAGYTF. CDR3 nucleotides: TGTGCCAGCAGCGTGGGGGACGGGGGGGCAGGCTACACCTTC.

This chain connects TRBV28 to TRBJ2-7, with TRBD1 identical over 8 bases. Germline V gene data show CDR1 as MDHEN and CDR2 as SYDVKM. Trimming removed 0 bases from V and 7 bases from J; junction bases left unmatched: 8. This CDR3 region has 15 residues. This chain's CDR3 is CASSLWGTGRREQYF. The CDR3, as DNA: TGTGCCAGCAGTTTATGGGGGACAGGTAGAAGGGAGCAGTACTTC.

This clone turned up a few times. The chain uses TRBV5-1 and TRBJ2-1; 9 bases align to TRBD1. Germline CDR1 reads SGHRS; CDR2 reads YFSETQ. Trimming cost V 4 bases and J 6 bases; bases outside gene matches: 2. The CDR3 is 13 residues long. CDR3 nucleotides: TGCGCCAGCAGCCTACAGGGGGCCAATGAGCAGTTCTTC. It translates to CASSLQGANEQFF.

The chain has TRBV6-5 and TRBJ1-5; the match to TRBD1 covers 7 bases. Germline V gene lookup returns CDR1 MNHEY and CDR2 SVGAGI. The CDR3 consists of 13 residues. Trimming at V came to 0 bases and at J to 14 bases, leaving 7 bases not matched to a gene. The CDR3 DNA is TGTGCCAGCAGTTACTCGTTATTGACAGGGAAGCATTTT. Its translation is CASSYSLLTGKHF.

The rearrangement uses TRBV29-1 and TRBJ2-2; 9 nucleotides line up with TRBD2. Germline trimming cut 3 bases from V and 4 bases from J; bases unmatched to any gene: 12. Germline CDR1 reads SQVTM; CDR2 reads ANQGSEA. The CDR3 covers 17 residues. CDR3 nucleotide sequence: TGCAGCGTTGATGGTTTCGCGGGGGGGCCGGTCACCGGGGAGCTGTTTTTT. Its translation is CSVDGFAGGPVTGELFF.

V is TRBV4-3 and J is TRBJ1-2; D ambiguous. The germline V gene has CDR1 LGHNA and CDR2 YSLEER. This CDR3 has 13 residues. Trimming pared 4 bases from V and 8 bases from J, leaving 14 bases between. CDR3 region: CASSRRRGEGYTF. Here the CDR3 DNA reads TGCGCCAGCAGCCGACGGCGGGGAGAGGGCTACACCTTC.

This clone has more than one count but fewer than ten. The chain links TRBV25-1 to TRBJ1-5; maybe TRBD1 (6 bases). In germline, CDR1 is MGHDK, CDR2 SYGVNS. The CDR3 has 15 residues. Trimming shortened V by 5 bases and J by 2 bases, and 13 bases separated the two germline ends. The CDR3 loop reads CASSIGGPGNQPQHF. In nucleotides, the CDR3 is TGTGCCAGCAGTATCGGGGGGCCGGGCAATCAGCCCCAGCATTTT.

This rearrangement joins TRBV10-1 to TRBJ2-1; D unresolved. There are 13 residues in the CDR3. The V and J ends lost 4 bases and 1 base respectively, with 5 bases between them. Germline lookup yields CDR1 WNHNN and CDR2 SYGVQD (reference sequence). In DNA form, the CDR3 reads TGCGCCAGCAGTGCGTTTTCCTACAATGAGCAGTTCTTC. Translating gives CASSAFSYNEQFF.

Only one count was recorded for this clone. This chain uses TRBV29-1 with TRBJ2-5; TRBD2 agrees at 10 bases. Germline V gene data show CDR1 as SQVTM and CDR2 as ANQGSEA. The CDR3 length is 15 residues. J lost 2 bases, V lost 6 bases, and 9 bases had no gene match. CDR3 amino acids: CSVAGTSESQETQYF. The CDR3 nucleotides read TGCAGCGTCGCCGGGACTAGCGAGAGTCAAGAGACCCAGTACTTC. Variable domain in full (rest from reference TRBV29-1 and TRBJ2-5): SAVISQKPSRDICQRGTSLTIQCQVDSQVTMMFWYRQQPGQSLTLIATANQGSEATYESGFVIDKFPISRPNLTFSTLTVSNMSPEDSSIYLCSVAGTSESQETQYFGPGTRLLVL.

This chain links TRBV7-3 with TRBJ1-6, with 9 bases lining up with TRBD1. The CDR3 consists of 16 residues. CDR1 SGHTA and CDR2 FQGTGA come from the germline V gene. The trim removed 0 bases at V and 7 bases at J, leaving 4 bases unmatched. The CDR3 region has the DNA TGTGCCAGCAGCTTAACGGGGACAGGGAGGAATTCACCCCTCCACTTT. Translating it yields CASSLTGTGRNSPLHF.

The CDR3 loop is CASSEAPRGPTWFF. DNA of the CDR3: TGCGCCAGCAGTGAGGCCCCGAGGGGGCCTACGTGGTTCTTC. The V and J genes are TRBV10-1 and TRBJ2-1; 7 nucleotides line up with TRBD1. CDR3 size: 14 residues. V was pared by 2 bases and J by 15 bases, with 13 bases of the junction left unmatched. In germline, CDR1 is WNHNN, CDR2 SYGVQD (reference sequence).

The rearrangement uses TRBV15 and TRBJ2-5; a weak D match, TRBD1 (5 bases). Trimming removed 0 bases from V and 3 bases from J, with 14 bases in between. Per the germline V gene, CDR1 is LNHNV and CDR2 is YYDKDF (reference sequence). The CDR3 length is 16 residues. The DNA for the CDR3 is TGTGCCACCAGCAGAGATCAACAGGAACAGAAAGAGACCCAGTACTTC. Translating gives CATSRDQQEQKETQYF.

The chain combines TRBV5-4 with TRBJ2-3; tentative D call: TRBD2 (6 bases). The length of the CDR3 is 15 residues. Trimming stripped 4 bases from V and 0 bases from J, with 12 bases between. Germline assignment: CDR1 SGHNT and CDR2 YYREEE (reference sequence). CDR3 in DNA: TGTGCCAGCAGCGGGGGGACCTCTAGCACAGATACGCAGTATTTT. This encodes CASSGGTSSTDTQYF.

The CDR3 reads CASSSTRTSEDTGELFF. In DNA form, the CDR3 reads TGTGCCAGCAGCTCGACTCGGACTAGCGAAGACACCGGGGAGCTGTTTTTT. The chain employs TRBV5-8 and TRBJ2-2; 9 bases are a match to TRBD2. Germline loops: CDR1 SGHTS, CDR2 YDEGEE. Trimming at V came to 3 bases and at J to 3 bases, leaving 9 bases not matched to a gene. The CDR3 totals 17 residues.

V and J are TRBV7-9 and TRBJ1-5, with D tentatively TRBD1 (6 bases). V was pared by 5 bases and J by 0 bases, with 14 bases between. CDR1 and CDR2 (germline): SEHNR, FQNEAQ (reference sequence). This CDR3 region has 16 residues. The CDR3 here is CASSPGTPVSNQPQHF. DNA of the CDR3: TGTGCCAGCAGCCCCGGGACACCGGTTAGCAATCAGCCCCAGCATTTT.

This clone was observed a handful of times. The rearrangement links TRBV4-3 to TRBJ1-1, with D maybe TRBD1 (5 bases). Trimming removed 7 bases at V and 3 bases at J, with 24 bases between. CDR3 length: 17 residues. Germline V lookup: CDR1 LGHNA, CDR2 YSLEER. Here the CDR3 DNA reads TGCGCCAGCACCGGCGGCAGGGCACTGGGGTCGGACACTGAAGCTTTCTTT. It encodes CASTGGRALGSDTEAFF.

The chain uses TRBV7-2 and TRBJ2-7, with D maybe TRBD2 (5 bases). The germline V and J ends were trimmed by 5 bases and 6 bases, with 14 bases remaining between them. The CDR3 consists of 13 residues. Germline assignment: CDR1 SGHTA and CDR2 FQGNSA. The CDR3 DNA reads TGTGCCAGCAGCGAGGGCAGCCCTCGCGAGCAGTACTTC. As protein: CASSEGSPREQYF.

J is TRBJ2-4 and V is TRBV6-5; TRBD1 might be the D (6 bases). Between the trimmed V and J ends, which lost 5 bases and 2 bases, there was a span of 10 bases. The CDR3 totals 14 residues. CDR1 is MNHEY, CDR2 SVGAGI, per germline. The CDR3 sequence is CASSHRDTKNIQYF. As DNA, the CDR3 is TGTGCCAGCAGTCACCGGGACACCAAAAACATTCAGTACTTC.

This sequence joins TRBV11-3 and TRBJ2-2, with 7 bases aligning to TRBD1. Germline-derived CDR1 and CDR2 are SGHNT and YENEEA. The CDR3 length is 17 residues. J was trimmed by 4 bases and V by 0 bases; bases with no gene match: 8. Here the CDR3 reads CASSLDWGAGGTGELFF. CDR3 nucleotide sequence: TGTGCCAGCAGCTTAGATTGGGGAGCAGGGGGCACCGGGGAGCTGTTTTTT.

CDR3 DNA: TGTGCCAGCAGTTTCCGACTAGCGGGAGAGGTAGATACGCAGTATTTT. Translated: CASSFRLAGEVDTQYF. The chain is built from TRBV27 and TRBJ2-3, with TRBD2 identical over 12 bases. V was clipped by 3 bases and J by 5 bases; unmatched bases: 6. Germline assignment: CDR1 MNHEY and CDR2 SMNVEV (reference sequence). This CDR3 is 16 amino acids long.

The gene calls are TRBV29-1 and TRBJ1-5, with a weak D call TRBD1 (6 bases). The CDR3 covers 12 residues. From germline, CDR1 is SQVTM and CDR2 ANQGSEA. Trimming pared 4 bases from V and 3 bases from J, leaving 7 bases between. The CDR3 sequence is CSVAGVNQPQHF. The CDR3 DNA sequence: TGCAGCGTTGCAGGGGTCAATCAGCCCCAGCATTTT. The variable domain in full, with the rest retrieved from reference TRBV29-1 and TRBJ1-5, is SAVISQKPSRDICQRGTSLTIQCQVDSQVTMMFWYRQQPGQSLTLIATANQGSEATYESGFVIDKFPISRPNLTFSTLTVSNMSPEDSSIYLCSVAGVNQPQHFGDGTRLSIL.

The J gene is TRBJ2-1, the V gene TRBV6-5, with 8 bases aligning to TRBD2. This CDR3 region has 14 residues. Trimming took 6 bases from V and 9 from J; bases not matched to a gene: 10. CDR1 and CDR2 from the germline V gene are MNHEY and SVGAGI. The CDR3 nucleotides read TGTGCCAGCAGATCCGGGACTAGTTATGGTGAGCAGTTCTTC. Translation: CASRSGTSYGEQFF.

This chain connects TRBV6-1 to TRBJ2-7; tentative D call: TRBD2 (5 bases). V lost 9 bases and J lost 2, with 20 bases in between. The CDR3 totals 15 residues. The germline V gene has CDR1 MNHNS and CDR2 SASEGT. CDR3 DNA sequence: TGTGCCAGTACCGGGGTGGGTCCGTGGGCCTACGAGCAGTACTTC. Protein sequence: CASTGVGPWAYEQYF.